The 3 T cell receptor beta chains given below trace back to one sample, sequenced in a study of blood T cell repertoires in COVID-19. Produced via immunoSEQ multiplex PCR; TCRdb's table is partial and in-frame only. The sample lists fewer than 250,000 clones, around four fifths occurring once. The sample consisted of peripheral blood. The source of these receptors is a man between 50 and 59 years old with acute or convalescent COVID-19.

In regard to this clone: A junction boundary mismatches the germline segment, possibly from a read error. This chain uses TRBV6-1 with TRBJ2-4; 7 nucleotides agree with TRBD2. CDR3 length: 13 amino acids. The germline CDR1 and CDR2 sequences are MNHNS and SASEGT. In DNA, the CDR3 is TGTGCCAGCAGTGATGGAGGGAGGGCCACCTGGAACTTC. It yields the protein CASSDGGRATWNF.

The CDR3 here is CATGGDQRSYTF. The CDR3 coding sequence is TGTGCCACTGGGGGGGACCAGAGGAGCTACACCTTC. The chain joins TRBV7-9 to TRBJ1-2; D perhaps matches TRBD1 (5 bases). There are 12 residues in the CDR3. Germline V lookup: CDR1 SEHNR, CDR2 FQNEAQ (reference sequence). Trimming pared 10 bases from V and 9 bases from J, leaving 18 bases between.

This sequence joins TRBV2 and TRBJ1-2; a weak D match, TRBD1 (6 bases). The CDR3 runs 13 residues. The V end was cut by 6 bases, the J end by 6 bases, with 14 bases between. In germline, CDR1 is SNHLY, CDR2 FYNNEI. The CDR3 sequence: CASSRTGMDGYTF. DNA of the CDR3: TGTGCCAGCAGCCGAACAGGGATGGATGGCTACACCTTC.